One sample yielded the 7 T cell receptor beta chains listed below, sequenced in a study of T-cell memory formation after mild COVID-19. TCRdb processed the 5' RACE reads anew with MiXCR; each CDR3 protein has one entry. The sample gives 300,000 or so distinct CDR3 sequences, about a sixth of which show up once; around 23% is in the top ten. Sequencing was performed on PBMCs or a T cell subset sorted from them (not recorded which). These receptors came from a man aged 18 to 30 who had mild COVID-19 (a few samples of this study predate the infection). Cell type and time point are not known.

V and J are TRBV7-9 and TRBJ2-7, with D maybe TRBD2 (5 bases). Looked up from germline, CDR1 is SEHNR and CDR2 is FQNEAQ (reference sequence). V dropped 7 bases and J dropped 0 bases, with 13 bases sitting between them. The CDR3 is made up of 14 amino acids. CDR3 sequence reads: CASNSRGSSYEQYF. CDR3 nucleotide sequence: TGTGCCAGCAATTCACGGGGTAGCTCCTACGAGCAGTACTTC.

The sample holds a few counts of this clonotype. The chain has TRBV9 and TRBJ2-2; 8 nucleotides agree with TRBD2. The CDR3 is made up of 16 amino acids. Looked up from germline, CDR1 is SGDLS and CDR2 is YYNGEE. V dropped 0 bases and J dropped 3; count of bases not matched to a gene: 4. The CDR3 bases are TGTGCCAGCAGCGTAGCCGGGGGGGCCTACACCGGGGAGCTGTTTTTT. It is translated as CASSVAGGAYTGELFF.

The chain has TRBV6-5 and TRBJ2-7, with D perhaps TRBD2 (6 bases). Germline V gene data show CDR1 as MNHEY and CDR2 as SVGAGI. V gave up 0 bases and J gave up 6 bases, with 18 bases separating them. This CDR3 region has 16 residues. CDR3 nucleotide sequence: TGTGCCAGCAGTTACTCGAGGGCGGGACCGCTACCCGAGCAGTACTTC. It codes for CASSYSRAGPLPEQYF.

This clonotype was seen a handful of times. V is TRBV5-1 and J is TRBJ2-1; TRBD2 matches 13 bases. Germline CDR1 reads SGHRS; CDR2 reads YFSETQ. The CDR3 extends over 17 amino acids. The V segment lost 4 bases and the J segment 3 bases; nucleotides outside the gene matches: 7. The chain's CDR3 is CASSPGLAGDHYNEQFF. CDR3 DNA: TGCGCCAGCAGCCCCGGACTAGCGGGGGACCACTACAATGAGCAGTTCTTC.

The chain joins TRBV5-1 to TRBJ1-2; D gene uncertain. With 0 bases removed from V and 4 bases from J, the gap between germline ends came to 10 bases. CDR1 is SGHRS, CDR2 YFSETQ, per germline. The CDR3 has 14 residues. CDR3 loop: CASSLEAAFYGYTF. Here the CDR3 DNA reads TGCGCCAGCAGCTTGGAGGCAGCTTTCTATGGCTACACCTTC. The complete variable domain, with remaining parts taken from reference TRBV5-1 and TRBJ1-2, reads KAGVTQTPRYLIKTRGQQVTLSCSPISGHRSVSWYQQTPGQGLQFLFEYFSETQRNKGNFPGRFSGRQFSNSRSEMNVSTLELGDSALYLCASSLEAAFYGYTFGSGTRLTVV.

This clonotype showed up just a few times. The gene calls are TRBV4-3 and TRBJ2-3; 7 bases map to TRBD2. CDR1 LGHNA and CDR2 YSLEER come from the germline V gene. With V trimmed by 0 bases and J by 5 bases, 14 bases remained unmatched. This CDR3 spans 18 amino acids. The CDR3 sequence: CASSQDRRLAELRDTQYF. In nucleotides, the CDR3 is TGCGCCAGCAGCCAAGATCGGAGGCTAGCGGAGTTGAGAGATACGCAGTATTTT.

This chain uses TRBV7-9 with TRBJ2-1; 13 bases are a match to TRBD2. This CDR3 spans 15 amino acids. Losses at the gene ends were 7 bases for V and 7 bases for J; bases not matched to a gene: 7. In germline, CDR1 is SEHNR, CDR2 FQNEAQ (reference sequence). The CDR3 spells CASTGLAGVKNEQFF. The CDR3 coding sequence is TGTGCCAGCACTGGACTAGCGGGGGTAAAGAATGAGCAGTTCTTC.